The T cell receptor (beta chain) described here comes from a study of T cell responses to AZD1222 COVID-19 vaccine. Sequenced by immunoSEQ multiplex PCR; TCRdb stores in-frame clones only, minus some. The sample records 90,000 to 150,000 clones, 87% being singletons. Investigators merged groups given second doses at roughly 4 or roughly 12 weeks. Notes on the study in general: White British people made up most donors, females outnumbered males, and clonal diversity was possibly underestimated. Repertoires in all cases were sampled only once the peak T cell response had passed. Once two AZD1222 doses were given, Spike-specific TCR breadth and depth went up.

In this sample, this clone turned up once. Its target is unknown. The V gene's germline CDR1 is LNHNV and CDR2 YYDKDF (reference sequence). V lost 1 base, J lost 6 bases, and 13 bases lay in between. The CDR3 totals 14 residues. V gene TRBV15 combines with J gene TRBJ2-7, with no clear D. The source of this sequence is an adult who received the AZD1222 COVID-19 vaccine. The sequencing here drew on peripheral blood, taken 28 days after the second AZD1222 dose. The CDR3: CATSRVLGGREQYF. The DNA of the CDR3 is TGTGCCACCAGCAGAGTGCTCGGTGGACGCGAGCAGTACTTC.